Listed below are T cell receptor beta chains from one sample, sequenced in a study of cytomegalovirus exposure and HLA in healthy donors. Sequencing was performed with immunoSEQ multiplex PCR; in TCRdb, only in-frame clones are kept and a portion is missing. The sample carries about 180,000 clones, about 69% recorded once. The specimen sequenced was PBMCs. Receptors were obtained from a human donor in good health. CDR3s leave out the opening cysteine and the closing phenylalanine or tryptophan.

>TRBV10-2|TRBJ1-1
ASRDRNMADTEAF
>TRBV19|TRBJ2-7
ASSPGQVYEQY
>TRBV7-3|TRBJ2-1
ASSLTGGGIYNEQF
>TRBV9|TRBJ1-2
ASSETGTGGSNYGYT
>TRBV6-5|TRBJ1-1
ASEASSGNTEAF
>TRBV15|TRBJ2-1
ATSRDIGRGSRNNEQF
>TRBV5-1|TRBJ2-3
ASSPGLASTDTQY
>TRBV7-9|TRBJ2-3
ASSSTGKADTQY
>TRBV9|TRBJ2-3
ASSARDGASGYSTDTQY
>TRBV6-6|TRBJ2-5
ASSRLRGRETQY
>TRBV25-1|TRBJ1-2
ASSPGGGYGYT
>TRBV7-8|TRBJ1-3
ASSSQTGVGNTIY
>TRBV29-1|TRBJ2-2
SVSRTGNTGELF
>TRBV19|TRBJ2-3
ASRPDTYLDTQY
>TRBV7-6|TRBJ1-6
ASSPTTGEGSPLH
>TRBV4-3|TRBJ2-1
ASSQAFFAGSYNEQF
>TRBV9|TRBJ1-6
ASEKTGGSYNSPLH
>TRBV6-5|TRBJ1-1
ASSYKTSDTEAF
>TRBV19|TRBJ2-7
ASRDRGHEQY
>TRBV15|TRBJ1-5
ATSRSEGLGNQPQH
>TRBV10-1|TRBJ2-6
ASSDDRAISGANVLT
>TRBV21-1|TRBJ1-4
ASSNRDRDEHEKLF